Listed below are T cell receptor beta chains from one sample, sequenced in a study of cytomegalovirus exposure and HLA in healthy donors. Assay: immunoSEQ multiplex PCR; the TCRdb copy retains only in-frame clones and omits some. The sample shows under 130,000 clones, 10% to 15% of them seen only once. Sequencing was performed on PBMCs. The source of these receptors is a man between 35 and 55 years old in good health and CMV-seropositive. Each CDR3 is given with its conserved first and last residue. A D gene is named only where the DNA matches it firmly. Clone size is given for some rows only: seen once, a few or many times, or a class if the clone is expanded.

TRBV2,TRBJ2-5,14,NA,NA,CASSEKTVIETQYF,TGTGCCAGCAGTGAGAAGACAGTTATTGAGACCCAGTACTTC
TRBV19,TRBJ1-4,14,NA,NA,CATTTGNRAEKLFF,TGTGCCACCACGACGGGTAACAGGGCTGAAAAACTGTTTTTT
TRBV10-3,TRBJ1-2,16,NA,few,CAISESRGSLNYGYTF,TGTGCCATCAGTGAGTCGCGGGGGTCCTTGAACTATGGCTACACCTTC
TRBV28,TRBJ2-7,15,NA,NA,CASSLRRISSYEQYF,TGTGCCAGCAGTTTACGGCGGATCAGCTCCTACGAGCAGTACTTC
TRBV2,TRBJ1-2,15,TRBD1,NA,CASSLDRRGLYGYTF,TGTGCCAGCAGTTTGGACAGGAGGGGGTTATATGGCTACACCTTC
TRBV29-1,TRBJ2-7,14,TRBD1,NA,CSVPQPGQDYEQYF,TGCAGCGTTCCGCAGCCGGGACAGGATTACGAGCAGTACTTC
TRBV6-5,TRBJ1-1,15,NA,few,CASSLTGGRDTEAFF,TGTGCCAGCAGCCTGACTGGGGGGAGGGACACTGAAGCTTTCTTT
TRBV28,TRBJ2-7,12,TRBD1,few,CASRTGPYEQYF,TGTGCCAGCAGGACAGGGCCCTACGAGCAGTACTTC
TRBV7-8,TRBJ1-5,14,NA,NA,CASSLVAEHQPQHF,TGTGCCAGCAGCCTAGTGGCGGAACATCAGCCCCAGCATTTT
TRBV30,TRBJ2-7,15,TRBD1,NA,CAWGAPTGGAYEQYF,TGTGCCTGGGGGGCCCCGACAGGGGGAGCCTACGAGCAGTACTTC
TRBV29-1,TRBJ1-1,11,NA,NA,CSVSRNTEAFF,TGCAGCGTTTCCAGGAACACTGAAGCTTTCTTT
TRBV6-5,TRBJ1-2,12,TRBD1,NA,CASTTGVQGYTF,TGTGCCAGCACCACAGGGGTACAAGGCTACACCTTC
TRBV27,TRBJ1-1,15,NA,NA,CASSFSGTTDTEAFF,TGTGCCAGCAGTTTCTCCGGGACAACCGACACTGAAGCTTTCTTT
TRBV7-7,TRBJ2-5,17,TRBD2,few,CASSPGALAGVQETQYF,TGTGCCAGCAGCCCGGGGGCACTAGCGGGAGTGCAAGAGACCCAGTACTTC
TRBV6-5,TRBJ1-2,14,NA,few,CASSYSNSYYGYTF,TGTGCCAGCAGTTACTCTAACAGCTACTATGGCTACACCTTC
TRBV7-2,TRBJ2-7,14,TRBD1,NA,CASSPPGGGYEQYF,TGTGCCAGCAGCCCTCCAGGGGGCGGCTACGAGCAGTACTTC
TRBV7-8,TRBJ2-5,15,NA,few,CASSLAAGYQETQYF,TGTGCCAGCAGCTTAGCTGCAGGGTACCAAGAGACCCAGTACTTC
TRBV18,TRBJ2-2,18,TRBD2,few,CASSQQGTLAGGTGELFF,TGTGCCAGCTCACAACAAGGAACACTAGCGGGCGGTACCGGGGAGCTGTTTTTT
TRBV28,TRBJ2-1,17,NA,NA,CASSPLIAATSYNEQFF,TGTGCCAGCAGTCCCCTAATAGCGGCGACCTCCTACAATGAGCAGTTCTTC
TRBV11-2,TRBJ1-1,13,NA,few,CASSPRGGAEAFF,TGTGCCAGCAGCCCCCGTGGAGGGGCTGAAGCTTTCTTT
TRBV13,TRBJ2-5,15,TRBD1,NA,CASSSRTGPRETQYF,TGTGCCAGCAGCTCCAGGACAGGCCCACGTGAGACCCAGTACTTC
TRBV5-1,TRBJ2-6,17,NA,NA,CASSFYMGSSGANVLTF,TGCGCCAGCAGCTTCTATATGGGGAGCTCTGGGGCCAACGTCCTGACTTTC